The 22 T cell receptor beta chains below come from one sample, sequenced in a study of shared clonotypes between healthy human individuals (dated by TCRdb to about 2020). Library construction relied on the immunoSEQ multiplex PCR assay. This is the immuneACCESS table as TCRdb keeps it, with only in-frame sequences that have V and J called. A part of the clones is gone; compared with another copy, unresolved V genes explain less than half, and the rest is unexplained. The sample contains around 2.1 million clones, about 93% of them found a single time. About 1.8% of the sample rests with the top ten. CD8 naive samples were obtained by positive selection for CCR7 among CD45RO-negative cells, yielding a CD45RA+CCR7+ population from which TemRA cells were excluded. Sequenced sample: naive CD8+ T cells from PBMCs. The label giving this sample's cell subset or site can be read as: CD45RA+CCR7+. These receptors all come from a man aged 18 to 35 in good health. Some clones in this sample may be carry-over from other donors' samples.

The chain is built from TRBV27 and TRBJ1-2; 11 bases match TRBD1. The CDR3 totals 15 residues. CDR1 MNHEY and CDR2 SMNVEV come from the germline V gene (reference sequence). Trimming cost V 5 bases and J 4 bases; bases outside gene matches: 6. The CDR3 nucleotides read TGTGCCAGCAGTCGTCGGACAGGGGGCGGCTATGGCTACACCTTC. Residues: CASSRRTGGGYGYTF.

The chain has TRBV7-8 and TRBJ2-7; D might be TRBD1 (6 bases). Deletions cut 2 bases from V and 3 bases from J, with 14 bases between. From germline, CDR1 is SGHVS and CDR2 FQNEAQ. This CDR3 contains 15 residues. The CDR3 region has the DNA TGTGCCAGCAGCTTATTTCCAGGGGTCTACTACGAGCAGTACTTC. Protein: CASSLFPGVYYEQYF.

The V call is TRBV4-1, the J call TRBJ1-4; possibly TRBD1 for D (5 bases). V lost 4 bases to trimming and J lost 5 bases, with 14 bases between them. CDR1 is MGHRA, CDR2 YSYEKL, per germline. The CDR3 is 15 residues long. In DNA, the CDR3 is TGCGCCAGCAGCCGAACCGGGACGGCGAATGAAAAACTGTTTTTT. Protein product: CASSRTGTANEKLFF.

The chain employs TRBV11-2 and TRBJ2-7; 11 bases fit TRBD1. Germline V gene data show CDR1 as SGHAT and CDR2 as FQNNGV. V shed 3 bases and J 5 bases; nucleotides not matched to a gene: 6. The CDR3 loop spans 15 amino acids. In DNA, the CDR3 is TGTGCCAGCAGCTTCAGGACAGGGGGCTTCCACGAGCAGTACTTC. Translated: CASSFRTGGFHEQYF.

This rearrangement joins TRBV15 to TRBJ1-2; D is unclear. The ends were cut back, 4 bases at V and 0 bases at J, with 12 bases in the middle. The CDR3 runs to 15 residues. Germline values: CDR1 LNHNV, CDR2 YYDKDF (reference sequence). CDR3 bases: TGTGCCACCAGCACCGTTGTGGCCCCTAACTATGGCTACACCTTC. It specifies CATSTVVAPNYGYTF.

The chain couples TRBV27 to TRBJ2-7, with D possibly TRBD2 on 6 matching bases. The germline V and J ends were trimmed by 6 bases and 0 bases, with 21 bases remaining between them. The germline V gene encodes CDR1 MNHEY and CDR2 SMNVEV (reference sequence). The CDR3 extends over 17 amino acids. The chain's CDR3 is CASSTFLSGRPSYEQYF. CDR3 nucleotide sequence: TGTGCCAGCAGCACCTTTCTGAGTGGGAGGCCCTCCTACGAGCAGTACTTC.

This rearrangement joins TRBV5-6 to TRBJ2-7; no clear D gene. The CDR3 sequence is 13 residues long. V was pared by 0 bases and J by 5 bases, with 9 bases between. Germline CDR1 reads SGHDT; CDR2 reads YYEEEE. The CDR3 nucleotides read TGTGCCAGCAGCTTGGATTTCATGGACGAGCAGTACTTC. Its protein is CASSLDFMDEQYF.

The chain uses TRBV25-1 and TRBJ2-7; TRBD1 matches at 9 bases. J lost 4 bases, V lost 6 bases, and 7 bases had no gene match. This CDR3 contains 14 residues. Looked up from germline, CDR1 is MGHDK and CDR2 is SYGVNS. The CDR3 region has the DNA TGTGCCAGCAGGCGGGACAGGGATGGTTACGAGCAGTACTTC. Protein sequence: CASRRDRDGYEQYF.

Of note for this clone: The identical CDR3 is also encoded by other nucleotide sequences in the sample. The chain recombines TRBV27 with TRBJ1-1, with D hard to call. From germline, CDR1 is MNHEY and CDR2 SMNVEV (reference sequence). V was cut by 2 bases and J by 2 bases, with 6 bases left in between. CDR3 length equals 13 residues. The CDR3 DNA is TGTGCCAGCAGTTTACTTACTAACACTGAAGCTTTCTTT. Protein: CASSLLTNTEAFF.

The genes are TRBV14 and TRBJ2-5; D unclear. CDR3 length equals 14 residues. The germline V and J ends were trimmed by 3 bases and 5 bases, with 13 bases remaining between them. From germline, CDR1 is SGHDN and CDR2 FVKESK. The chain's CDR3 is CASSHSLRVETQYF. In DNA, the CDR3 is TGTGCCAGCAGCCATTCCTTGCGTGTTGAGACCCAGTACTTC.

The chain couples TRBV4-1 to TRBJ1-1; tentative D call: TRBD1 (5 bases). Germline assignment: CDR1 MGHRA and CDR2 YSYEKL. This CDR3 has 14 residues. The V end was cut by 0 bases, the J end by 10 bases, with 15 bases between. CDR3 region: CASSQDRGLVGAFF. In nucleotides, the CDR3 is TGCGCCAGCAGCCAAGATAGGGGACTCGTTGGAGCTTTCTTT.

The V call is TRBV25-1, the J call TRBJ2-3; possible D gene TRBD2, 6 bases. This CDR3 has 15 residues. V shed 3 bases and J shed 5 bases, with 15 bases lying between them. CDR1 is MGHDK and CDR2 is SYGVNS in the germline V gene. The CDR3 coding sequence is TGTGCCAGCAGTGACGGGAGCTGGGGGAGAGATACGCAGTATTTT. Amino acids: CASSDGSWGRDTQYF.

The V call is TRBV29-1, the J call TRBJ2-7; 7 nucleotides agree with TRBD1. CDR1 and CDR2 from the germline V gene are SQVTM and ANQGSEA. CDR3 length: 12 residues. Losses at the gene ends were 4 bases for V and 1 base for J; bases not matched to a gene: 1. CDR3 nucleotide sequence: TGCAGCGTTGCGGGACAGTCCTACGAGCAGTACTTC. It codes for CSVAGQSYEQYF.

The V call is TRBV10-3, the J call TRBJ1-3; D uncertain. CDR3 length equals 17 residues. CDR1 and CDR2 from the germline V gene are ENHRY and SYGVKD. V was cut by 0 bases and J by 1 base, with 13 bases left in between. Written as DNA, the CDR3 is TGTGCCATCAGTGAGTCGACGACAAGGCCGTCTGGAAACACCATATATTTT. Amino acid sequence: CAISESTTRPSGNTIYF.

The V gene is TRBV9, the J gene TRBJ1-1; a possible D gene is TRBD1 (5 bases). This CDR3 comprises 15 residues. CDR1 and CDR2 from the germline V gene are SGDLS and YYNGEE. V was trimmed by 4 bases and J by 0 bases, leaving 13 bases between them. The CDR3 spells CASSQRDGLNTEAFF. The CDR3 region has the DNA TGTGCCAGCAGCCAGAGGGACGGTTTGAACACTGAAGCTTTCTTT.

The CDR3 spells CASSPGSWGPGELFF. CDR3 nucleotides: TGTGCCAGCAGCCCCGGTTCTTGGGGACCCGGGGAGCTGTTTTTT. The V call is TRBV6-6, the J call TRBJ2-2; D could derive from TRBD1 or TRBD2 (5 bases each). The CDR3 is 15 amino acids. Germline-derived CDR1 and CDR2 are MNHNY and SVGAGI (reference sequence). V was trimmed by 6 bases and J by 6 bases, leaving 17 bases between them.

The V call is TRBV7-2, the J call TRBJ1-5, with 7 nucleotides matching TRBD1. Trimming took 5 bases from V and 8 from J; bases not matched to a gene: 9. In germline, CDR1 is SGHTA, CDR2 FQGNSA. The CDR3 loop spans 14 amino acids. The CDR3 spells CASSPPGGGEPQHF. DNA of the CDR3: TGTGCCAGCAGCCCCCCAGGGGGGGGTGAGCCCCAGCATTTT.

The chain recombines TRBV11-2 with TRBJ2-1, with 8 positions matching TRBD2. CDR1 and CDR2 from the germline V gene are SGHAT and FQNNGV. CDR3 size: 15 residues. With V trimmed by 3 bases and J by 2 bases, 3 bases remained unmatched. As DNA, the CDR3 is TGTGCCAGCAGCTTTCGGGAGGGCCCCTACAATGAGCAGTTCTTC. It is translated as CASSFREGPYNEQFF. The variable domain in full, completed from reference TRBV11-2 and TRBJ2-1, reads EAGVAQSPRYKIIEKRQSVAFWCNPISGHATLYWYQQILGQGPKLLIQFQNNGVVDDSQLPKDRFSAERLKGVDSTLKIQPAKLEDSAVYLCASSFREGPYNEQFFGPGTRLTVL.

The chain recombines TRBV28 with TRBJ2-7; weak D call: TRBD1 (6 bases). The germline V gene has CDR1 MDHEN and CDR2 SYDVKM. The CDR3 is made up of 14 amino acids. The ends were cut back, 4 bases at V and 2 bases at J, with 12 bases in the middle. The CDR3 reads CASSSSAGAYEQYF. CDR3 DNA sequence: TGTGCCAGCAGTTCTTCTGCAGGGGCCTACGAGCAGTACTTC.

This clone has just one count. This sequence joins TRBV27 and TRBJ2-2; 8 nucleotides agree with TRBD2. J gave up 7 bases and V 2 bases, and 12 bases lay outside the gene matches. Germline V lookup: CDR1 MNHEY, CDR2 SMNVEV (reference sequence). The CDR3 has 17 residues. The CDR3 reads CASSLIPAGAFGGELFF. Here the CDR3 DNA reads TGTGCCAGCAGTTTAATCCCAGCGGGAGCGTTTGGCGGGGAGCTGTTTTTT.

The rearrangement joins TRBV13 to TRBJ2-5; 9 nucleotides match TRBD2. The CDR3 extends over 16 amino acids. Germline V lookup: CDR1 PRHDT, CDR2 FYEKMQ (reference sequence). The J segment lost 3 bases and the V segment lost 5 bases, leaving 10 bases of the junction unmatched. CDR3 sequence reads: CASSPGGGRAEETQYF. In DNA, the CDR3 is TGTGCCAGCAGCCCCGGCGGCGGGAGGGCAGAAGAGACCCAGTACTTC.

The genes are TRBV2 and TRBJ1-1, with D possibly TRBD1 on 6 matching bases. Trimming stripped 2 bases from V and 4 bases from J, with 11 bases between. This CDR3 is built from 14 residues. Germline lookup yields CDR1 SNHLY and CDR2 FYNNEI. The CDR3 protein is CASSENPRGTEAFF. The CDR3 DNA reads as TGTGCCAGCAGTGAAAACCCCAGGGGCACTGAAGCTTTCTTT.